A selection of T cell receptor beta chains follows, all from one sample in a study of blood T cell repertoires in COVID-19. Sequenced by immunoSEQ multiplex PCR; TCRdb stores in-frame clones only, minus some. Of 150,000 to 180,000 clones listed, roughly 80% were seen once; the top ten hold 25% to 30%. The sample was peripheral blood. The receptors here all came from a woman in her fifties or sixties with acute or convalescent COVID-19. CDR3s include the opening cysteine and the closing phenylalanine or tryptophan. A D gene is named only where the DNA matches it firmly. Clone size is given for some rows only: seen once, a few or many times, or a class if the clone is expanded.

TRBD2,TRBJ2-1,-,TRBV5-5,CASSFRGGYNEQFF,TGTGCCAGCAGCTTTCGGGGGGGTTACAATGAGCAGTTCTTC
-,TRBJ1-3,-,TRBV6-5,CASRSRPLSGNTIYF,TGTGCCAGCCGTTCCAGGCCTCTCTCTGGAAACACCATATATTTT
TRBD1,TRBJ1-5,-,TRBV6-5,CASRLTGVDRTQHF,TGTGCCAGCAGGCTCACAGGGGTGGATAGAACCCAGCATTTT
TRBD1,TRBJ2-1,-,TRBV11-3,CASSRSVRGQDEQFF,TGTGCCAGCAGCCGATCGGTTAGGGGGCAGGATGAGCAGTTCTTC
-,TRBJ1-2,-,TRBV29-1,CSVDLQGPSYGYTF,TGCAGCGTTGATTTGCAGGGGCCCTCCTATGGCTACACCTTC
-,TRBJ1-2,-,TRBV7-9,CASSNNLPDRKGLFNYGYTF,TGTGCCAGCAGCAACAACTTACCGGACAGAAAGGGCCTTTTTAACTATGGCTACACCTTC
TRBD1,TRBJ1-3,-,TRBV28,CASSSPGQGGNTIYF,TGTGCCAGCAGTTCGCCCGGACAGGGAGGAAACACCATATATTTT
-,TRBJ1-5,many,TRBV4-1,CASSQDVIYQPQHF,TGCGCCAGCAGCCAAGATGTAATCTATCAGCCCCAGCATTTT
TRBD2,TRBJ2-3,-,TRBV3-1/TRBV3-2,CASSQELRGGDTQYF,TGTGCCAGCAGCCAAGAGCTGCGGGGGGGCGATACGCAGTATTTT
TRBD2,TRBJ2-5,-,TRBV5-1,CASGGGASETQYF,TGCGCCAGCGGCGGGGGGGCCTCAGAGACCCAGTACTTC
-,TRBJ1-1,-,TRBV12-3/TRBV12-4,CASSLLYTEAFF,TGTGCCAGCAGTTTACTCTACACTGAAGCTTTCTTT
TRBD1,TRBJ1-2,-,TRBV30,CAWNLQGDGYTF,TGTGCCTGGAATCTCCAGGGGGATGGCTACACCTTC